This T cell receptor beta chain came from a study of blood T cell repertoires in COVID-19. Turning to the study itself: The United States, Italy and Spain provided the acute and convalescent COVID-19 samples. In each case, the material was cDNA or gDNA derived from T cells, B-cell-depleted T cells, or PBMCs.

The CDR3 runs 12 residues. J was trimmed by 10 bases and V by 5 bases; bases with no gene match: 5. Germline CDR1 SGHTA, CDR2 FQGNSA. Study processing details: By means of reference gene primer amplification, nucleated cell counts were estimated. Some clones are missing from TCRdb's copy, which holds only in-frame ones; the method was immunoSEQ multiplex PCR. D and trimming were read from the DNA, whereas the V and J calls and clone size are those reported in that table. The sample holds around 180,000 clones; 80% to 90% are singletons and the top ten take more than 2.5%. The rearrangement joins TRBV7-2 to TRBJ2-1; 7 bases line up with TRBD2. This TCR was sampled from a man aged 60-69 years with acute or convalescent COVID-19. Sequences were obtained from peripheral blood. CDR3 DNA sequence: TGTGCCAGCAGCGTGGGGGGGAGGGAGCAGTTCTTC. Translation: CASSVGGREQFF.